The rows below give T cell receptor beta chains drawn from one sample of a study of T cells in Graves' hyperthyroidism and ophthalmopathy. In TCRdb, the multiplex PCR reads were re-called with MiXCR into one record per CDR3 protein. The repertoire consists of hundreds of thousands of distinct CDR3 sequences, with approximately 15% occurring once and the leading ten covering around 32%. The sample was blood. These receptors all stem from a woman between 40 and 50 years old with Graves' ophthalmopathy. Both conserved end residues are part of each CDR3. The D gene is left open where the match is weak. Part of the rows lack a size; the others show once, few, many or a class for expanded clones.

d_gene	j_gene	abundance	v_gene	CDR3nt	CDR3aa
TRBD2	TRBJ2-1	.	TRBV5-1	TGCGCCAGCAGCTTCGTGGCGGGGGATATATACAATGAGCAGTTCTTC	CASSFVAGDIYNEQFF
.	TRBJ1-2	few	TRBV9	TGTGCCAGCAGCAAAACAGAGTATGGCTACACCTTC	CASSKTEYGYTF
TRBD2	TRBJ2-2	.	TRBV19	TGTGCCAGTCATAGCGGGAGTGACACCGGGGAGCTGTTTTTT	CASHSGSDTGELFF
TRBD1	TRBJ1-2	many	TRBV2	TGTGCCAGCAGTCGGACAGGGGGGAGTTATGGCTACACCTTC	CASSRTGGSYGYTF
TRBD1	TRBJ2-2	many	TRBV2	TGTGCCAGCAATTACAGGGGCACCGGGGAGCTGTTTTTT	CASNYRGTGELFF
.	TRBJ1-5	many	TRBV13	TGTGCCAGCAGCTACGGACGTCAGCCCCAGCATTTT	CASSYGRQPQHF
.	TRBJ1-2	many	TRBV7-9	TGTGCCAGCAGCTATCACAAGGGGTATGGCTACACCTTC	CASSYHKGYGYTF
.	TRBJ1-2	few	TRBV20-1	TGCAGTGCTAGAGGAGGGTTCGGCTACACCTTC	CSARGGFGYTF
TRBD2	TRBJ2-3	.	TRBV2	TGTGCCAGCAGTCCCGAGACTAGCAGCACAGATACGCAGTATTTT	CASSPETSSTDTQYF
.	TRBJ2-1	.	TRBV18	TGTGCCAGCTCCCATCGTGATGAGCAGTTCTTC	CASSHRDEQFF
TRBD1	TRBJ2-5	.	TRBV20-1	TGCAGTGCTCCTAGTCCGGGACAGGGGGTCTCAGAGGGCCAGTACTTC	CSAPSPGQGVSEGQYF
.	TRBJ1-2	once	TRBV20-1	TGCAGTGCTAGACTAGGGGTTAACTATGGCTACACCTTC	CSARLGVNYGYTF
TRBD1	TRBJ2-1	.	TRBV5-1	TGCGCCAGCAGCTCGGAGGGGCAGGGGGCAGGTGAGCAGTTCTTC	CASSSEGQGAGEQFF
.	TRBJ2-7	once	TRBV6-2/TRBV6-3	TGTGCCAGCAGTTACCCTATGGACAGCTACGAGCAGTACTTC	CASSYPMDSYEQYF
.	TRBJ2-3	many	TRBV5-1	TGCGCCAGCAGCCAGACGGCGGAACCCACAGATACGCAGTATTTT	CASSQTAEPTDTQYF
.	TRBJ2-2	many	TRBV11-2	TGTGCCAGCAGCTTAGGAAGAGGTACCGGGGAGCTGTTTTTT	CASSLGRGTGELFF
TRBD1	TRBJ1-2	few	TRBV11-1	TGTGCCAGCAGCTTATACACAGGGGACTATGGCTACACCTTC	CASSLYTGDYGYTF
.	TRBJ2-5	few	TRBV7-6	TGTGCCAGCAGCTCCATGGACGGGGAGGTGGCCCAGTACTTC	CASSSMDGEVAQYF
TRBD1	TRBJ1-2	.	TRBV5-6	TGTGCCAGCAGCCCCGGGCAGGGGGTCGGCTATGGCTACACCTTC	CASSPGQGVGYGYTF
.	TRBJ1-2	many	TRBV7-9	TGTGCCAGCTCCCACAGGGACCATGGCTACACCTTC	CASSHRDHGYTF
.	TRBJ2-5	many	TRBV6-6	TGTGCCAGCAGTTACTCGGCCGGGACCCCCCGGGGAGAGACCCAGTACTTC	CASSYSAGTPRGETQYF
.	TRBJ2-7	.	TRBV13	TGTGCCAGCAGCCCTAGGGACGGACGCTCCTACGAGCAGTACTTC	CASSPRDGRSYEQYF
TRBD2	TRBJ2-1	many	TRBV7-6	TGTGCCAGCAGCTTAGTGGCTAGCGGGGGTTTCTCCTACAATGAGCAGTTCTTC	CASSLVASGGFSYNEQFF
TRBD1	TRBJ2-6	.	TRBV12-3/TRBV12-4	TGTGCCAGCAGTTTAGGGGACAGGGGAGTCTCTGGGGCCAACGTCCTGACTTTC	CASSLGDRGVSGANVLTF
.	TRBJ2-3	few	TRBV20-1	TGCAGTGCTAGAGTTCCCAAGGGGAGATTGGATACGCAGTATTTT	CSARVPKGRLDTQYF
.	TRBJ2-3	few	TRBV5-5	TGTGCCAGCAGCTTGTTTGTAGATACGCAGTATTTT	CASSLFVDTQYF
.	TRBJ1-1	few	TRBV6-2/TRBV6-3	TGTGCCAGCAGTGTTAAAACCCCTTCGGGAGCTTTCTTT	CASSVKTPSGAFF
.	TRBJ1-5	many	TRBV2	TGTGCCAGCAGTGGGGGGGAAGGGCTAAAGCCCCAGCATTTT	CASSGGEGLKPQHF
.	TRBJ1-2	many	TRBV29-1	TGCAGCGTTGACAGTTGGGGGAACGCCTATGGCTACACCTTC	CSVDSWGNAYGYTF
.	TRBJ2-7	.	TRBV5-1	TGCGCCAGCAGCCCCCGGGTCCTACACTCCTACGAGCAGTACTTC	CASSPRVLHSYEQYF
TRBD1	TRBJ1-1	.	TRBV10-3	TGTGCCATCAGTGAGTCCGACAGGGCGAACACTGAAGCTTTCTTT	CAISESDRANTEAFF
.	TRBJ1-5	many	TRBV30	TGTGCCTGGAGTGTTTCGACTATCGGGCAGCCCCAGCATTTT	CAWSVSTIGQPQHF
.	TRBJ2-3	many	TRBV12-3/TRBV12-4	TGTGCCAGCAGTTTATTCCTTACGAGCACAGATACGCAGTATTTT	CASSLFLTSTDTQYF
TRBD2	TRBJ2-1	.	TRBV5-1	TGCGCCAGCAGCTTCGAACTAGCGGGGGCCTACAATGAGCAGTTCTTC	CASSFELAGAYNEQFF
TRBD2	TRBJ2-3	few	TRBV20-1	TGCAGTGCTAGAGAGATCGGGCTAGCGGGGGGACGAACGCAGTATTTT	CSAREIGLAGGRTQYF
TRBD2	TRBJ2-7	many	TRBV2	TGTGCCAGCAGTGTCTCTAGCGGGTACGAGCAGTACTTC	CASSVSSGYEQYF
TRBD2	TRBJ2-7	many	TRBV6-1	TGTGCCAGCAGTGAGGGGGGGAATCTCTACGAGCAGTACTTC	CASSEGGNLYEQYF
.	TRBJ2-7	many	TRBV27	TGTGCCAGCAGCCCATCAGGATACGAGCAGTACTTC	CASSPSGYEQYF
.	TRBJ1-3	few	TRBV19	TGTGCCAGTAGTAGGAGGGGCCAGGTTGCTGGAAACACCATATATTTT	CASSRRGQVAGNTIYF
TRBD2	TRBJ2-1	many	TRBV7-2	TGTGCCAGCAGCTGGCAACTAGCGGGGTTAAGGAATGAGCAGTTCTTC	CASSWQLAGLRNEQFF
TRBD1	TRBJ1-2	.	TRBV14	TGTGCCAGCAGCCCAGGGGGTTGGTATGGCTACACCTTC	CASSPGGWYGYTF